This entry lists 6 T cell receptor beta chains sequenced from one sample in a study of T cell repertoires in cytomegalovirus infection (dated by TCRdb to the late 2010s). The instrument was an Illumina HiSeq 1500. TCRdb trimmed public reads at Q25 via fastp, called clones via MiXCR and kept in-frame beta chains. Identical CDR3 proteins give one entry, which carries the most common genes and DNA. The sample table records 150,000 to 190,000 distinct CDR3 sequences; 20% to 25% of these occur just once. The ten largest account for over 9.5% of the sample. Sequencing used PBMCs. The receptors were gathered from a human donor in good health (CMV status not recorded). Some clones in this sample may be carry-over from other donors' samples.

V gene TRBV25-1 combines with J gene TRBJ1-6, with a weak D call TRBD1 (6 bases). V was cut by 1 base and J by 13 bases, with 20 bases left in between. The CDR3 sequence is 16 residues long. Germline V gene lookup returns CDR1 MGHDK and CDR2 SYGVNS. DNA of the CDR3: TGTGCCAGCAGTGAATCGCGCCTAGGACAGACCGTTCCCCTCCACTTT. Amino acids: CASSESRLGQTVPLHF.

With respect to this clonotype: A read error may be the cause here, since a much bigger clone is one base away. The chain couples TRBV2 to TRBJ1-2; no firm D call. V was trimmed by 11 bases and J by 4 bases, leaving 23 bases between them. Germline V CDR1 and CDR2: SNHLY, FYNNEI. The CDR3 loop spans 15 amino acids. CDR3 residues: CACTRSQALLYGYTF. As DNA, the CDR3 is TGTGCCTGCACCCGAAGCCAGGCCTTGCTCTATGGCTACACCTTC.

This clonotype showed up just a few times. One end of the junction is discordant with germline, which a read error may explain. This rearrangement joins TRBV4-1 to TRBJ2-3; D unclear. CDR3 length: 20 residues. CDR1 and CDR2 from the germline V gene are MGHRA and YSYEKL. CDR3 amino acids: CASSQDDDDLGLRPTNTQYF. CDR3 sequence (DNA): TGCGCCAGCAGCCAAGATGATGACGACCTCGGGCTAAGGCCCACAAATACGCAGTATTTT.

The CDR3, as DNA: TGCAGTGCTAGAGATCCTGGGGCCAACGTCCTGACTTTC. Translated, it gives CSARDPGANVLTF. V gene TRBV20-1 combines with J gene TRBJ2-6, with unresolved D. V was clipped by 0 bases and J by 2 bases, with 2 bases between them. Germline V CDR1 and CDR2: DFQATT, SNEGSKA (reference sequence). The CDR3 runs 13 residues.

The V call is TRBV2, the J call TRBJ1-2, with D unresolved. Germline CDR1 SNHLY, CDR2 FYNNEI. Trimming removed 5 bases from V and 0 bases from J, with 13 bases in between. The CDR3 sequence is 15 residues long. The CDR3 region is CASSKDGLSNYGYTF. CDR3 nucleotide sequence: TGTGCCAGCAGTAAGGACGGACTCTCTAACTATGGCTACACCTTC.

This sequence joins TRBV6-2 or TRBV6-3 and TRBJ2-1; 9 nucleotides match TRBD1. Unmatched junction bases numbered 3, after V lost 4 bases and J lost 2 bases. CDR3 size: 15 residues. Germline V gene data show CDR1 as MNHEY and CDR2 as SVGEGT. The CDR3 DNA reads TGTGCCAGCAGTTGGGACAGGGCGGCCTACAATGAGCAGTTCTTC. It is translated as CASSWDRAAYNEQFF.